This TCR beta chain was sequenced in a study of blood T cells in healthy people across ages. The study, taken as a whole, reports: Aged donors had fewer naive CD4+ cells and lower diversity than long-lived donors. A strong correlation was found between TCR beta diversity and the percentage of naive T cells.

Trimming cost V 6 bases and J 4 bases, with 11 bases left between them. Germline values: CDR1 MNHNY, CDR2 SVGAGI (reference sequence). This CDR3 spans 13 amino acids. A second PCR, run for roughly 6 to 11 cycles, used a sample-barcoded 5' primer plus a J-beta primer mix. All cDNA molecules were each tagged by a template-switch adaptor with 12 random nucleotides. A single record per CDR3 protein comes from TCRdb applying MiXCR to the 5' RACE reads. The table lists roughly 1.4 million distinct CDR3 sequences, approximately 59% of them singletons. With regard to this clonotype: Its antigen is as yet unknown.

The sample comprised blood. The chain employs TRBV6-6 and TRBJ2-3, with unresolved D. The source is a man between 18 and 35 years old in good health. In DNA, the CDR3 is TGTGCCAGCAGCTCTCAGATTCCAGATACGCAGTATTTT. Its protein is CASSSQIPDTQYF.